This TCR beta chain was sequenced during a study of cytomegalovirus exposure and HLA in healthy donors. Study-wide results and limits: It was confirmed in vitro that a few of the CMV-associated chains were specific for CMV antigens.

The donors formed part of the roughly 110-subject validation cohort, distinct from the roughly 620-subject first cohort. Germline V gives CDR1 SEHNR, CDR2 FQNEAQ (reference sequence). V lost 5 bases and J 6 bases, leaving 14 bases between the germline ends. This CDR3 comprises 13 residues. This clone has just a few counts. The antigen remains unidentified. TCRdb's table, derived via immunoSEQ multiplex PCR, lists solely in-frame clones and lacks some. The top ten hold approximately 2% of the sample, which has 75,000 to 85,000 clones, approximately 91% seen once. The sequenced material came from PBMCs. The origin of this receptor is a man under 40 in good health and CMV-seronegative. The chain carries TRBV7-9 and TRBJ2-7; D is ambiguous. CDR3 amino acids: CASSARLRGEQYF. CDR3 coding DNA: TGTGCCAGCAGCGCCCGGTTGCGCGGCGAGCAGTACTTC.